A single sample gave rise to the 32 T cell receptor beta chains below, sequenced in a study of blood T cell repertoires in COVID-19. Using immunoSEQ multiplex PCR, the repertoire was profiled, and TCRdb retains in-frame clones only, with some absent. The sample holds about 62,000 clones, 76% seen once. The sequenced material came from peripheral blood. All receptors derive from a woman aged 45-60 years with active or convalescent COVID-19.

The chain recombines TRBV7-9 with TRBJ1-1; 10 bases map to TRBD1. Germline loops: CDR1 SEHNR, CDR2 FQNEAQ (reference sequence). Trimming cost V 5 bases and J 2 bases; bases outside gene matches: 2. CDR3 length: 14 amino acids. The CDR3 DNA reads as TGTGCCAGCAGCCCGACAGGGGGCAACACTGAAGCTTTCTTT. Its translation is CASSPTGGNTEAFF.

The count of this clone is one. The rearrangement links TRBV13 to TRBJ1-3; the D gene is possibly TRBD1 (6 bases). Germline lookup yields CDR1 PRHDT and CDR2 FYEKMQ (reference sequence). V dropped 3 bases and J dropped 3 bases, with 6 bases sitting between them. This CDR3 has 13 amino acids. CDR3 nucleotides: TGTGCCAGCAGCTTCAGGGGTGGAAACACCATATATTTT. This gives the protein CASSFRGGNTIYF.

The chain recombines TRBV19 with TRBJ1-1, with D perhaps TRBD1 (6 bases). The germline V and J ends were trimmed by 5 bases and 0 bases, with 13 bases remaining between them. The CDR3 sequence is 15 residues long. Germline assignment: CDR1 LNHDA and CDR2 SQIVND (reference sequence). The CDR3 DNA reads TGTGCCAGTAGTGCGTCACACAGGGTGAACACTGAAGCTTTCTTT. Translating it yields CASSASHRVNTEAFF.

This clone came up once. V gene TRBV4-3 combines with J gene TRBJ1-4; D might be TRBD1 (5 bases). Germline V gene lookup returns CDR1 LGHNA and CDR2 YSLEER. CDR3 length: 15 residues. V lost 1 base, J lost 8 bases, and 14 bases lay in between. The CDR3 is CASSQGPRRGEKLFF. DNA for the CDR3: TGCGCCAGCAGCCAAGGCCCACGCCGGGGGGAAAAACTGTTTTTT.

The V gene is TRBV29-1, the J gene TRBJ2-3; 13 bases are shared with TRBD2. J lost 2 bases, V lost 1 base, and 9 bases had no gene match. The germline V gene has CDR1 SQVTM and CDR2 ANQGSEA. There are 18 residues in the CDR3. CDR3 sequence: CSVEAPGGLAGITDTQYF. DNA for the CDR3: TGCAGCGTTGAAGCCCCGGGGGGACTAGCGGGAATCACAGATACGCAGTATTTT.

The chain employs TRBV5-1 and TRBJ2-2; possibly TRBD1 for D (6 bases). Germline assignment: CDR1 SGHRS and CDR2 YFSETQ. The CDR3 covers 14 residues. V was cut by 2 bases and J by 5 bases, with 10 bases left in between. In nucleotides, the CDR3 is TGCGCCAGCAGCTTAACAGGGAAGACCGGGGAGCTGTTTTTT. Translated: CASSLTGKTGELFF.

This clone was detected a few times. The V and J genes are TRBV30 and TRBJ2-1; tentatively, D is TRBD2 (7 bases). V dropped 1 base and J dropped 3 bases, with 19 bases sitting between them. Germline CDR1 is GTSNPN and CDR2 is SVGIG (reference sequence). The CDR3 is made up of 17 amino acids. In DNA form, the CDR3 reads TGTGCCTGGAGTGACTCCCTTGTGAGGGGGGGCTACAATGAGCAGTTCTTC. Its protein is CAWSDSLVRGGYNEQFF.

The V call is TRBV4-1, the J call TRBJ1-2, with D maybe TRBD1 (5 bases). CDR1 is MGHRA, CDR2 YSYEKL, per germline. V gave up 4 bases and J gave up 3 bases, with 12 bases separating them. The CDR3 has 14 residues. CDR3 coding DNA: TGCGCCAGCAGCCCGGGGGGAGCCCACTATGGCTACACCTTC. Protein: CASSPGGAHYGYTF.

This clone has only one observation. The rearrangement uses TRBV11-2 and TRBJ2-5, with 8 bases identical to TRBD1. This CDR3 is 13 amino acids long. Germline lookup yields CDR1 SGHAT and CDR2 FQNNGV. The J segment lost 4 bases and the V segment lost 5 bases, leaving 3 bases of the junction unmatched. The CDR3 protein is CASSQGAAETQYF. In DNA, the CDR3 is TGTGCCAGCAGCCAGGGGGCGGCAGAGACCCAGTACTTC.

The chain couples TRBV5-5 to TRBJ2-3; no clear D. This CDR3 comprises 11 residues. Germline lookup yields CDR1 SGHKS and CDR2 YYEKEE (reference sequence). The ends were cut back, 6 bases at V and 2 bases at J, with 4 bases in the middle. The CDR3 nucleotides read TGTGCCAGCACGTACACAGATACGCAGTATTTT. Protein sequence: CASTYTDTQYF.

This clone was seen ten or more times. V and J are TRBV30 and TRBJ1-2; D gene ambiguous. The CDR3 has 15 residues. Trimming cost V 1 base and J 0 bases, with 12 bases left between them. Germline V gives CDR1 GTSNPN, CDR2 SVGIG (reference sequence). CDR3 loop: CAWSGARVTNYGYTF. CDR3 in DNA: TGTGCCTGGAGTGGGGCAAGAGTGACTAACTATGGCTACACCTTC.

This clone appeared a single time. The chain carries TRBV12-3 or TRBV12-4 and TRBJ1-1; D gene ambiguous. The CDR3 is made up of 13 amino acids. Trimming removed 6 bases from V and 3 bases from J, with 11 bases in between. The CDR3 is CASSALRYTEAFF. In nucleotides, the CDR3 is TGTGCCAGCAGCGCCCTACGGTACACTGAAGCTTTCTTT.

V usage is TRBV2 and J usage is TRBJ1-6, with D unresolved. With 0 bases removed from V and 10 bases from J, the gap between germline ends came to 10 bases. The CDR3 extends over 14 amino acids. The V gene's germline CDR1 is SNHLY and CDR2 FYNNEI. Here the CDR3 DNA reads TGTGCCAGCAGTGAAGCGAACATTTGGTCACCCCTCCACTTT. It translates to CASSEANIWSPLHF.

With regard to this clone: A much larger clonotype is one base distant, so this may be a read error. This rearrangement joins TRBV19 to TRBJ2-7; 9 positions match TRBD1. With V trimmed by 5 bases and J by 2 bases, 4 bases remained unmatched. The CDR3 totals 14 residues. Germline loops: CDR1 LNHDA, CDR2 SQIVND (reference sequence). CDR3 sequence reads: CASSFGTGTYEQYF. Written as DNA, the CDR3 is TGTGCCAGTAGTTTTGGGACAGGGACCTACGAGCAGTACTTC.

V usage is TRBV7-2 and J usage is TRBJ2-5; a possible D gene is TRBD2 (6 bases). Germline V gene lookup returns CDR1 SGHTA and CDR2 FQGNSA. Trimming pared 1 base from V and 7 bases from J, leaving 13 bases between. This CDR3 has 14 amino acids. The DNA of the CDR3 is TGTGCCAGCAGCTTAGGGGGGGTAGGAGGGACCCAGTACTTC. This translates into CASSLGGVGGTQYF.

The rearrangement links TRBV6-5 to TRBJ2-5; the D gene is possibly TRBD2 (5 bases). CDR1 and CDR2 (germline): MNHEY, SVGAGI. The V gene lost 5 bases and the J gene lost 0 bases, with 13 bases spanning the gap. This CDR3 is 15 amino acids long. CDR3 bases: TGTGCCAGCAGTCAGACTAACGGGTACCAAGAGACCCAGTACTTC. Translated, it gives CASSQTNGYQETQYF.

The gene calls are TRBV6-5 and TRBJ2-5, with 11 bases matching TRBD2. The CDR3 has 16 amino acids. The V gene end was trimmed by 4 bases and the J gene end by 1 base; junction bases not matched to a gene: 5. The germline gives CDR1 MNHEY, CDR2 SVGAGI. DNA for the CDR3: TGTGCCAGCAGTTTAACTAGCGGGGGTCCCCAAGAGACCCAGTACTTC. Protein product: CASSLTSGGPQETQYF.

This chain joins TRBV9 and TRBJ1-4; possibly TRBD1 for D (6 bases). CDR3 length: 16 residues. Per germline, CDR1 SGDLS and CDR2 YYNGEE. Trimming took off 3 bases at V and 3 bases at J, with 15 bases between the two ends. CDR3 in amino acids: CASSETDRLANEKLFF. The CDR3 DNA reads TGTGCCAGCAGCGAAACTGACAGGCTAGCTAATGAAAAACTGTTTTTT.

V gene TRBV6-5 combines with J gene TRBJ1-2, with a weak D call TRBD1 (5 bases). There are 12 residues in the CDR3. Germline V lookup: CDR1 MNHEY, CDR2 SVGAGI. With 2 bases removed from V and 8 bases from J, the gap between germline ends came to 9 bases. CDR3 sequence reads: CASSYRGLGYTF. The CDR3 nucleotides are TGTGCCAGCAGTTACAGGGGTTTGGGCTACACCTTC.

J is TRBJ1-2 and V is TRBV14; D unresolved. This CDR3 is 15 amino acids long. The V end lost 1 base, the J end lost 1 base, and 10 bases lay between the germline ends. Germline V CDR1 and CDR2: SGHDN, FVKESK. The DNA for the CDR3 is TGTGCCAGCAGCCAAGGCTTGGAGGTTAACTATGGCTACACCTTC. This sequence encodes CASSQGLEVNYGYTF.

V usage is TRBV18 and J usage is TRBJ2-3; TRBD1 might be the D (5 bases). This CDR3 is 14 amino acids long. Trimming stripped 1 base from V and 1 base from J, with 6 bases between. Germline V gene data show CDR1 as KGHSH and CDR2 as LQKENI. Written as DNA, the CDR3 is TGTGCCAGCTCACCACGGGGCGGCACAGATACGCAGTATTTT. It yields the protein CASSPRGGTDTQYF. Full variable domain (missing parts from reference TRBV18 and TRBJ2-3): NAGVMQNPRHLVRRRGQEARLRCSPMKGHSHVYWYRQLPEEGLKFMVYLQKENIIDESGMPKERFSAEFPKEGPSILRIQQVVRGDSAAYFCASSPRGGTDTQYFGPGTRLTVL.

DNA for the CDR3: TGTGCCTGGAGCTACGGCAGCGATCAGCCCCAGCATTTT. The encoded protein is CAWSYGSDQPQHF. V and J are TRBV30 and TRBJ1-5; D is undetermined. Trimming took 3 bases from V and 5 from J, leaving 11 bases between them. This CDR3 is 13 amino acids long. Germline V gene sequence: CDR1 GTSNPN, CDR2 SVGIG (reference sequence).

The V and J genes are TRBV30 and TRBJ2-5; tentatively, D is TRBD2 (7 bases). CDR1 and CDR2 (germline): GTSNPN, SVGIG (reference sequence). Deletions cut 2 bases from V and 3 bases from J, with 10 bases between. This CDR3 region has 13 residues. The CDR3 is CAWSRGGKETQYF. DNA of the CDR3: TGTGCCTGGAGTCGCGGGGGCAAAGAGACCCAGTACTTC. The full variable domain, with the rest looked up from reference TRBV30 and TRBJ2-5, is SQTIHQWPATLVQPVGSPLSLECTVEGTSNPNLYWYRQAAGRGLQLLFYSVGIGQISSEVPQNLSASRPQDRQFILSSKKLLLSDSGFYLCAWSRGGKETQYFGPGTRLLVL.

The V call is TRBV5-1, the J call TRBJ1-4; 7 nucleotides agree with TRBD1. Germline V lookup: CDR1 SGHRS, CDR2 YFSETQ. V lost 1 base to trimming and J lost 6 bases; unmatched junction nucleotides: 6. This CDR3 spans 15 amino acids. The DNA of the CDR3 is TGCGCCAGCAGCTTGAACCGGGACAGATATGAAAAACTGTTTTTT. This translates into CASSLNRDRYEKLFF.

This clone was detected a few times. This same CDR3 is encoded by further DNA sequences in the sample. The rearrangement links TRBV19 to TRBJ1-2, with 9 bases matching TRBD1. Germline CDR1 reads LNHDA; CDR2 reads SQIVND (reference sequence). V shed 3 bases and J 4 bases; nucleotides not matched to a gene: 3. The CDR3 length is 14 residues. CDR3 in amino acids: CASSIRGQGYGYTF. The DNA for the CDR3 is TGTGCCAGTAGTATCCGGGGACAGGGCTATGGCTACACCTTC.

The chain carries TRBV7-2 and TRBJ1-2; possible D gene TRBD1, 6 bases. V was shortened by 4 bases and J by 4 bases, with 13 bases between the two germline ends. Germline V gives CDR1 SGHTA, CDR2 FQGNSA. This CDR3 is 14 amino acids long. The CDR3 DNA reads TGTGCCAGCAGCTCCCAGGGGTGGAGCTATGGCTACACCTTC. This codes for CASSSQGWSYGYTF.

The V call is TRBV5-1, the J call TRBJ1-1, with 9 bases lining up with TRBD1. Germline CDR1 and CDR2: SGHRS and YFSETQ. The CDR3 loop spans 15 amino acids. V was clipped by 2 bases and J by 6 bases; unmatched bases: 8. Here the CDR3 reads CASSFQTGGVAEAFF. The DNA of the CDR3 is TGCGCCAGCAGCTTTCAGACAGGGGGGGTAGCTGAAGCTTTCTTT. Drawing the rest from reference TRBV5-1 and TRBJ1-1, the complete variable domain is KAGVTQTPRYLIKTRGQQVTLSCSPISGHRSVSWYQQTPGQGLQFLFEYFSETQRNKGNFPGRFSGRQFSNSRSEMNVSTLELGDSALYLCASSFQTGGVAEAFFGQGTRLTVV.

The genes are TRBV6-6 and TRBJ2-1; 12 bases are a match to TRBD2. Looked up from germline, CDR1 is MNHNY and CDR2 is SVGAGI (reference sequence). The CDR3 has 17 amino acids. With 8 bases clipped from V and 5 bases from J, the junction kept 13 bases outside the gene matches. CDR3 sequence (DNA): TGTGCCAGCCGACGATCGACTAGCGGGAGCAGAAACAATGAGCAGTTCTTC. This encodes CASRRSTSGSRNNEQFF.

V gene TRBV18 combines with J gene TRBJ2-1; 15 nucleotides agree with TRBD2. J lost 9 bases, V lost 7 bases, and 7 bases had no gene match. This CDR3 has 15 residues. Germline V lookup: CDR1 KGHSH, CDR2 LQKENI. The CDR3 spells CASFPPGLAGGEQFF. The CDR3 nucleotides read TGTGCCAGCTTTCCTCCGGGACTAGCGGGAGGTGAGCAGTTCTTC. Supplemented by reference TRBV18 and TRBJ2-1, the full variable domain reads NAGVMQNPRHLVRRRGQEARLRCSPMKGHSHVYWYRQLPEEGLKFMVYLQKENIIDESGMPKERFSAEFPKEGPSILRIQQVVRGDSAAYFCASFPPGLAGGEQFFGPGTRLTVL.

The chain joins TRBV6-2 or TRBV6-3 to TRBJ1-3; D might be TRBD1 (5 bases). V dropped 6 bases and J dropped 3 bases, with 21 bases sitting between them. Germline loops: CDR1 MNHEY, CDR2 SVGEGT. The CDR3 covers 17 residues. The CDR3 nucleotides are TGTGCCAGCAGCCCTTCGGTGGGGCGCTTCTATGGAAACACCATATATTTT. Encoded protein: CASSPSVGRFYGNTIYF.

This clone was detected many times. The genes are TRBV9 and TRBJ1-3; the D is unclear. The CDR3 covers 14 residues. Germline V lookup: CDR1 SGDLS, CDR2 YYNGEE. Trimming took off 3 bases at V and 9 bases at J, with 16 bases between the two ends. CDR3 sequence reads: CASSDSMEASTIYF. CDR3 in DNA: TGTGCCAGCAGCGACTCGATGGAGGCTAGCACCATATATTTT.

This clone was observed a single time. The chain combines TRBV7-9 with TRBJ1-1; D unresolved. CDR1 and CDR2 from the germline V gene are SEHNR and FQNEAQ (reference sequence). CDR3 length equals 12 residues. Trimming removed 1 base at V and 7 bases at J, with 7 bases between. The CDR3 sequence: CASSLDSSEAFF. Written as DNA, the CDR3 is TGTGCCAGCAGCTTAGATTCTAGTGAAGCTTTCTTT.